These T cell receptor beta chains were read from a single sample in a study of T cell responses to AZD1222 COVID-19 vaccine. Sequencing used immunoSEQ multiplex PCR; TCRdb keeps in-frame clones, though not all of them. Among roughly 120,000 clones listed, approximately 90% were seen once. The specimen was peripheral blood, collected 28 days after the second AZD1222 dose. These receptors were obtained from an adult who received the AZD1222 COVID-19 vaccine. Both conserved end residues are part of each CDR3. Fields, in order: J gene, V gene, D gene, clone size, CDR3 DNA, CDR3 protein. A D gene is named only where the DNA matches it firmly. A clone size is listed for some rows: how often the clone was seen (once, few, many), or a class if it is expanded.

j_call: TRBJ2-1
v_call: TRBV24-1
d_call: TRBD2
clone_size: .
cdr3_nt: TGTGCCACCAGTGATGGCCCCCGACTAGCGGGAGAGATTGAGCAGTTCTTC
cdr3_aa: CATSDGPRLAGEIEQFF

j_call: TRBJ1-5
v_call: TRBV7-8
d_call: .
clone_size: .
cdr3_nt: TGTGCCAGCAGCTGGACAGATAGCAATCAGCCCCAGCATTTT
cdr3_aa: CASSWTDSNQPQHF

j_call: TRBJ2-3
v_call: TRBV14
d_call: .
clone_size: .
cdr3_nt: TGTGCCAGCAGCCAAGATCGGCGGGACCGCACAGATACGCAGTATTTT
cdr3_aa: CASSQDRRDRTDTQYF

j_call: TRBJ2-7
v_call: TRBV2
d_call: TRBD1
clone_size: .
cdr3_nt: TGTGCCAGCAGTGAACAGGGGGAAGCCTACGAGCAGTACTTC
cdr3_aa: CASSEQGEAYEQYF

j_call: TRBJ2-7
v_call: TRBV11-3
d_call: .
clone_size: .
cdr3_nt: TGTGCCAGCAGCTTAGAGGGGGAAAGGTGGAGCTACGAGCAGTACTTC
cdr3_aa: CASSLEGERWSYEQYF

j_call: TRBJ1-6
v_call: TRBV18
d_call: .
clone_size: .
cdr3_nt: TGTGCCAGCTCACCTGGACAGATCGAATCACCCCTCCACTTT
cdr3_aa: CASSPGQIESPLHF

j_call: TRBJ1-2
v_call: TRBV6-5
d_call: .
clone_size: .
cdr3_nt: TGTGCCAGCAGGGTGGCCGTAACACTTAACTATGGCTACACCTTC
cdr3_aa: CASRVAVTLNYGYTF

j_call: TRBJ2-7
v_call: TRBV11-2
d_call: TRBD2
clone_size: .
cdr3_nt: TGTGCCAGCAGCTTAGGAATCAGCGGGAGCCAGGAGAAGCAGTACTTC
cdr3_aa: CASSLGISGSQEKQYF

j_call: TRBJ2-5
v_call: TRBV5-1
d_call: TRBD2
clone_size: .
cdr3_nt: TGCGCCAGCACTCTAGCGGGGGCACAAGAGACCCAGTACTTC
cdr3_aa: CASTLAGAQETQYF

j_call: TRBJ1-1
v_call: TRBV10-2
d_call: .
clone_size: .
cdr3_nt: TGCGCCAGCAGTGTTTTGGGGGGCACTGAAGCTTTCTTT
cdr3_aa: CASSVLGGTEAFF

j_call: TRBJ1-2
v_call: TRBV16
d_call: .
clone_size: .
cdr3_nt: TGTGCCAGCAGCCAAGGCCCTAACTATGGCTACACCTTC
cdr3_aa: CASSQGPNYGYTF

j_call: TRBJ2-7
v_call: TRBV30
d_call: .
clone_size: .
cdr3_nt: TGTGCCTGGAGTCTGGGCTCCTACGAGCAGTACTTC
cdr3_aa: CAWSLGSYEQYF

j_call: TRBJ1-6
v_call: TRBV6-5
d_call: .
clone_size: .
cdr3_nt: TGTGCCAGCAGTTACGGGGGGGGGCATTCACCCCTCCACTTT
cdr3_aa: CASSYGGGHSPLHF

j_call: TRBJ2-1
v_call: TRBV2
d_call: .
clone_size: .
cdr3_nt: TGTGCCAGCAGTGATTCGACAGCGTTGGATGAGCAGTTCTTC
cdr3_aa: CASSDSTALDEQFF

j_call: TRBJ2-4
v_call: TRBV7-2
d_call: .
clone_size: .
cdr3_nt: TGTGCCAGCAGCTTAGGGACTGGAGGTAGCATTCAGTACTTC
cdr3_aa: CASSLGTGGSIQYF

j_call: TRBJ1-1
v_call: TRBV6-6
d_call: TRBD1
clone_size: .
cdr3_nt: TGTGCGGAACAGGGGCTTGACACTGAAGCTTTCTTT
cdr3_aa: CAEQGLDTEAFF

j_call: TRBJ2-2
v_call: TRBV6-5
d_call: .
clone_size: .
cdr3_nt: TGTGCCAGCGGGGGTGGGGCGGAGAACACCGGGGAGCTGTTTTTT
cdr3_aa: CASGGGAENTGELFF

j_call: TRBJ2-3
v_call: TRBV6-2/TRBV6-3
d_call: .
clone_size: .
cdr3_nt: TGTGCCAGCAGTAGACTGCGGGACACAGATACGCAGTATTTT
cdr3_aa: CASSRLRDTDTQYF

j_call: TRBJ2-3
v_call: TRBV11-2
d_call: .
clone_size: .
cdr3_nt: TGTGCCAGCAGCTACGGACTCAGCACAGATACGCAGTATTTT
cdr3_aa: CASSYGLSTDTQYF

j_call: TRBJ2-5
v_call: TRBV27
d_call: .
clone_size: .
cdr3_nt: TGTGCCAGCAGTTCCGTCCTCGGGACCCAGTACTTC
cdr3_aa: CASSSVLGTQYF

j_call: TRBJ2-1
v_call: TRBV12-3/TRBV12-4
d_call: .
clone_size: few
cdr3_nt: TGTGCCAGCAGCCCTCAATACAGGGAGCAGTTCTTC
cdr3_aa: CASSPQYREQFF

j_call: TRBJ2-7
v_call: TRBV5-5
d_call: TRBD2
clone_size: once
cdr3_nt: TGTGCCAGCAGCTGGGACAGACTAGCGGGGAGGTCCGAGCAGTACTTC
cdr3_aa: CASSWDRLAGRSEQYF

j_call: TRBJ1-4
v_call: TRBV5-4
d_call: .
clone_size: .
cdr3_nt: TGTGCCAGCAGCACGCCAGCAACTAATGAAAAACTGTTTTTT
cdr3_aa: CASSTPATNEKLFF

j_call: TRBJ2-2
v_call: TRBV4-2
d_call: .
clone_size: .
cdr3_nt: TGTGCCAGCAGCCACACCCCCGGCTGGGAGCTGTTTTTT
cdr3_aa: CASSHTPGWELFF

j_call: TRBJ2-7
v_call: TRBV4-3
d_call: .
clone_size: .
cdr3_nt: TGCGCCAGCAGCCAAGATTTGTCAGAGACCTACGAGCAGTACTTC
cdr3_aa: CASSQDLSETYEQYF

j_call: TRBJ2-2
v_call: TRBV5-4
d_call: .
clone_size: .
cdr3_nt: TGTGCCAGCAGCTTTAAAGGGAGGAACACCGGGGAGCTGTTTTTT
cdr3_aa: CASSFKGRNTGELFF

j_call: TRBJ1-2
v_call: TRBV13
d_call: .
clone_size: .
cdr3_nt: TGTGCCAGCAGCTCAAGTACAGGACTCTATGGCTACACCTTC
cdr3_aa: CASSSSTGLYGYTF

j_call: TRBJ2-2
v_call: TRBV5-4
d_call: TRBD2
clone_size: .
cdr3_nt: TGTGCCAGCAGCTTGGCTAGCGGGAGGGCCGGTGGCACCGGGGAGCTGTTTTTT
cdr3_aa: CASSLASGRAGGTGELFF

j_call: TRBJ2-3
v_call: TRBV5-1
d_call: .
clone_size: .
cdr3_nt: TGCGCCAGCAGCCGGACCCCGCGAACTAGCACAGATACGCAGTATTTT
cdr3_aa: CASSRTPRTSTDTQYF

j_call: TRBJ1-1
v_call: TRBV24-1
d_call: .
clone_size: once
cdr3_nt: TGTGCCACCAGAAATGGGGCAGGGGCCCAGAACACTGAAGCTTTCTTT
cdr3_aa: CATRNGAGAQNTEAFF

j_call: TRBJ2-7
v_call: TRBV4-2
d_call: .
clone_size: .
cdr3_nt: TGTGCCAGCAGCCATCCCGTAACGGACGAGCAGTACTTC
cdr3_aa: CASSHPVTDEQYF

j_call: TRBJ2-7
v_call: TRBV12-3/TRBV12-4
d_call: .
clone_size: once
cdr3_nt: TGTGCCAGCAGTCGGACGTACGAGCAGTACTTC
cdr3_aa: CASSRTYEQYF

j_call: TRBJ2-6
v_call: TRBV19
d_call: TRBD1
clone_size: .
cdr3_nt: TGTGCCAGTAAGAAGGGGGCGAGCTCTGGGGCCAACGTCCTGACTTTC
cdr3_aa: CASKKGASSGANVLTF

j_call: TRBJ2-1
v_call: TRBV5-1
d_call: .
clone_size: .
cdr3_nt: TGCGCCAGCAGCTTAGACAGTTACAATGAGCAGTTCTTC
cdr3_aa: CASSLDSYNEQFF

j_call: TRBJ2-2
v_call: TRBV6-6
d_call: TRBD1
clone_size: .
cdr3_nt: TGTGCCAGCAGTTACTCGACGGGACAGGGGGCCGGGGAGCTGTTTTTT
cdr3_aa: CASSYSTGQGAGELFF

j_call: TRBJ1-2
v_call: TRBV13
d_call: .
clone_size: .
cdr3_nt: TGTGCCAGCAGCCAGGACAGATCTAGAGGCTACACCTTC
cdr3_aa: CASSQDRSRGYTF

j_call: TRBJ1-1
v_call: TRBV9
d_call: .
clone_size: .
cdr3_nt: TGTGCCAGCAGCGTATCAGGACAGAGGACTGAAGCTTTCTTT
cdr3_aa: CASSVSGQRTEAFF

j_call: TRBJ1-6
v_call: TRBV19
d_call: TRBD1
clone_size: .
cdr3_nt: TGTGCCAGTAGCCAGGACAGGTCTAATTCACCCCTCCACTTT
cdr3_aa: CASSQDRSNSPLHF

j_call: TRBJ2-7
v_call: TRBV19
d_call: TRBD2
clone_size: .
cdr3_nt: TGTGCCAGTAGTATAGCCAGACTAGCGGGAGGCGAGCAGTACTTC
cdr3_aa: CASSIARLAGGEQYF

j_call: TRBJ2-1
v_call: TRBV7-2
d_call: TRBD2
clone_size: .
cdr3_nt: TGTGCCAGCAGCTTAGCTAGCGGGGTCTACAATGAGCAGTTCTTC
cdr3_aa: CASSLASGVYNEQFF

j_call: TRBJ1-1
v_call: TRBV19
d_call: .
clone_size: few
cdr3_nt: TGTGCCAGTAGCTACGGACAGTACACTGAAGCTTTCTTT
cdr3_aa: CASSYGQYTEAFF

j_call: TRBJ2-1
v_call: TRBV2
d_call: TRBD1
clone_size: .
cdr3_nt: TGTGCCAGCAGTGCCCGGACAGGGGTACGTGAGCAGTTCTTC
cdr3_aa: CASSARTGVREQFF

j_call: TRBJ2-7
v_call: TRBV30
d_call: .
clone_size: .
cdr3_nt: TGTGCCTGGAGTTTCCAAGGGAGTACCGAGCAGTACTTC
cdr3_aa: CAWSFQGSTEQYF

j_call: TRBJ2-1
v_call: TRBV4-2
d_call: .
clone_size: .
cdr3_nt: TGTGCCAGCAGCCAAGATTCGCGGACCCAGTTCTTC
cdr3_aa: CASSQDSRTQFF

j_call: TRBJ1-1
v_call: TRBV15
d_call: .
clone_size: .
cdr3_nt: TGTGCCACCAGCACAGCGCGGGGTGGCACTGAAGCTTTCTTT
cdr3_aa: CATSTARGGTEAFF

j_call: TRBJ1-1
v_call: TRBV6-2/TRBV6-3
d_call: TRBD1
clone_size: few
cdr3_nt: TGTGCCAGCAGTTTCACGACAGGGATGAACACTGAAGCTTTCTTT
cdr3_aa: CASSFTTGMNTEAFF

j_call: TRBJ1-5
v_call: TRBV6-1
d_call: .
clone_size: .
cdr3_nt: TGTGCCAGCAGTGACAGGACGGTGAATCAGCCCCAGCATTTT
cdr3_aa: CASSDRTVNQPQHF

j_call: TRBJ2-3
v_call: TRBV6-5
d_call: .
clone_size: .
cdr3_nt: TGTGCCAGCAGCTACCAGGGGCGCCTTCGGGATACGCAGTATTTT
cdr3_aa: CASSYQGRLRDTQYF